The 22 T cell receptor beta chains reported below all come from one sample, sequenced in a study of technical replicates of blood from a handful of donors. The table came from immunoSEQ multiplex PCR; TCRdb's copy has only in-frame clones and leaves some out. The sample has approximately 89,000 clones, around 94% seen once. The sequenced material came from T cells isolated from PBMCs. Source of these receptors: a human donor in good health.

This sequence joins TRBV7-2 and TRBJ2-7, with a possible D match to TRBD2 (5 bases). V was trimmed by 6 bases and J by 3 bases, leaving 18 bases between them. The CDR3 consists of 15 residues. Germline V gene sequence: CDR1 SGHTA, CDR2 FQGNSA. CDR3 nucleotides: TGTGCCAGCAGTTACCGATCGATCGGGGTCTACGAGCAGTACTTC. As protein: CASSYRSIGVYEQYF.

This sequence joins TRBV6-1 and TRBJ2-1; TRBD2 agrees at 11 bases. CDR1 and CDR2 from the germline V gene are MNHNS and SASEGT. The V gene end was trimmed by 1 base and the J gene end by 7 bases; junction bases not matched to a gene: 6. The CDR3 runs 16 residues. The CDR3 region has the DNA TGTGCCAGCAGTGAAGAAATAGCGGGAGGGCCTAATGAGCAGTTCTTC. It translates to CASSEEIAGGPNEQFF.

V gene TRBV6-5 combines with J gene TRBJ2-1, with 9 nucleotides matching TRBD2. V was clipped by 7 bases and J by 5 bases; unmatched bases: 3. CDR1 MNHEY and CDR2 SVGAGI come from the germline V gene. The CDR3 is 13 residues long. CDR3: CASTREGNNEQFF. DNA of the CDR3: TGTGCCAGCACGCGGGAGGGTAACAATGAGCAGTTCTTC.

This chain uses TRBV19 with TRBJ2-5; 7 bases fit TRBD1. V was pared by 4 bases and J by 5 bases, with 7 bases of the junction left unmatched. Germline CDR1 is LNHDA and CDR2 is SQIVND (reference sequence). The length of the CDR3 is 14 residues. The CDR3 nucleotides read TGTGCCAGTAGTACTAACAGGGGTCAGGAGACCCAGTACTTC. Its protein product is CASSTNRGQETQYF.

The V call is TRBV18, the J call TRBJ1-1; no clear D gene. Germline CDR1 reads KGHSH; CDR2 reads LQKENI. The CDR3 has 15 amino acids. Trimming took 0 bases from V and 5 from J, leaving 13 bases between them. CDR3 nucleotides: TGTGCCAGCTCACCACCTAGCCAGAGCCAGACTGAAGCTTTCTTT. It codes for CASSPPSQSQTEAFF.

As DNA, the CDR3 is TGTGCCAGCAGCTTAGAAGGGGGCAACGTTTACGAGCAGTACTTC. Its translation: CASSLEGGNVYEQYF. The chain carries TRBV7-2 and TRBJ2-7; 7 bases are a match to TRBD1. The trim removed 1 base at V and 4 bases at J, leaving 7 bases unmatched. Germline CDR1 SGHTA, CDR2 FQGNSA. There are 15 residues in the CDR3.

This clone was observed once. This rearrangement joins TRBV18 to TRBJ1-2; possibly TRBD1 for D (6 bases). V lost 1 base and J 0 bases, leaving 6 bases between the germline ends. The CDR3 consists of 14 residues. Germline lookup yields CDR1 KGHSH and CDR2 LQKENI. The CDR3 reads CASSPQGANYGYTF. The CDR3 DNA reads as TGTGCCAGCTCACCACAGGGGGCTAACTATGGCTACACCTTC.

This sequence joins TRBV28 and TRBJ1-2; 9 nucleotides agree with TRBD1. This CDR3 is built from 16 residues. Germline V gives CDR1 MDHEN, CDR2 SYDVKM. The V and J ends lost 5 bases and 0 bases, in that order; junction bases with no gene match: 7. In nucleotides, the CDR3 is TGTGCCAGCAGTGGGGGACAGGGAACCCCTAACTATGGCTACACCTTC. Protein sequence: CASSGGQGTPNYGYTF.

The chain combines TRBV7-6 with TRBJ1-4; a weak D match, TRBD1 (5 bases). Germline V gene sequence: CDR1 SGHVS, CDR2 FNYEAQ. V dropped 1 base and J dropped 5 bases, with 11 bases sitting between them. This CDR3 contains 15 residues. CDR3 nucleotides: TGTGCCAGCAGCTTAGGATTCAGGGCGAATGAAAAACTGTTTTTT. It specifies CASSLGFRANEKLFF.

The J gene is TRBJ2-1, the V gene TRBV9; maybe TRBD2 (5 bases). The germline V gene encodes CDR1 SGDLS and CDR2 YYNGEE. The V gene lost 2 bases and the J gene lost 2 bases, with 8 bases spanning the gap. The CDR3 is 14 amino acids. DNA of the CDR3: TGTGCCAGCAGCGTTTATAGCGCCTACAATGAGCAGTTCTTC. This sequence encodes CASSVYSAYNEQFF.

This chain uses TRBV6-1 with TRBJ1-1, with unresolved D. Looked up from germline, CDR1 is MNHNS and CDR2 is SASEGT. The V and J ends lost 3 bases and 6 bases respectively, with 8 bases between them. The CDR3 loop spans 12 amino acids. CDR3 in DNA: TGTGCCAGCAGTGAGTTGACTCCTGAAGCTTTCTTT. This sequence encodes CASSELTPEAFF.

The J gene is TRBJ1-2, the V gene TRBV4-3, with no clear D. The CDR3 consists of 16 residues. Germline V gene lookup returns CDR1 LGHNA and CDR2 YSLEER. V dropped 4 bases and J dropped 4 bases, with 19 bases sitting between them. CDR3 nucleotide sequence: TGCGCCAGCAGCCGGCTGACGGCGGGAGATTCCTATGGCTACACCTTC. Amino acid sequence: CASSRLTAGDSYGYTF.

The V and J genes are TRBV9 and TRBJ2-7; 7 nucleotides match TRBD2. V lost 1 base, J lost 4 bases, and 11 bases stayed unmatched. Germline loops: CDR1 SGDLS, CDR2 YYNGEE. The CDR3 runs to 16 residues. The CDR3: CASSVSGGGGSYEQYF. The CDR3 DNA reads TGTGCCAGCAGCGTAAGTGGGGGGGGAGGATCTTACGAGCAGTACTTC. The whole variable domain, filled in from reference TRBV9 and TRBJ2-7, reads DSGVTQTPKHLITATGQRVTLRCSPRSGDLSVYWYQQSLDQGLQFLIQYYNGEERAKGNILERFSAQQFPDLHSELNLSSLELGDSALYFCASSVSGGGGSYEQYFGPGTRLTVT.

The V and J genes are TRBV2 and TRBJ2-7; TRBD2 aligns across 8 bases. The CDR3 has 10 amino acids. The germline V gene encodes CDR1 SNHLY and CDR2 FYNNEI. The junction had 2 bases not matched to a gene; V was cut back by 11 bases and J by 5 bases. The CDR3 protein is CARGGHEQYF. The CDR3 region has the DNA TGTGCCCGGGGGGGCCACGAGCAGTACTTC.

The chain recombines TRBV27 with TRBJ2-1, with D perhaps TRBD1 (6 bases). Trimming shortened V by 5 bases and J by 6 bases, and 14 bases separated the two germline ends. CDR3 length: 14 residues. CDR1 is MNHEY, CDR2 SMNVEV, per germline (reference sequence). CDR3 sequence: CASSLLYRVNEQFF. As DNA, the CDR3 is TGTGCCAGCAGTCTACTATACAGGGTCAATGAGCAGTTCTTC.

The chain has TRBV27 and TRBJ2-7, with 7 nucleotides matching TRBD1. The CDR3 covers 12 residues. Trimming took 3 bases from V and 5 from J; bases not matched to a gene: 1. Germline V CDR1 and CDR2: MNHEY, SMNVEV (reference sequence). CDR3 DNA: TGTGCCAGCAGTTTTGACAGGGACGAGCAGTACTTC. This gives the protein CASSFDRDEQYF.

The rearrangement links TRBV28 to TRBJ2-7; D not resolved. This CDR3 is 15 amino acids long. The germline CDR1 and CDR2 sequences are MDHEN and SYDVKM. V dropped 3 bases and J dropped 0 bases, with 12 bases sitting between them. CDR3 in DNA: TGTGCCAGCAGTTTGTATGCGCTAAGCTCCTACGAGCAGTACTTC. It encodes CASSLYALSSYEQYF.

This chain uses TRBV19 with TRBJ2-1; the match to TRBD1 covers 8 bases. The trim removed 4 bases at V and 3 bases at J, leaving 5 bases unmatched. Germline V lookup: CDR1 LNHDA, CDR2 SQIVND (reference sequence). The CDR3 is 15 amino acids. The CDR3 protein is CASSKQGVGYNEQFF. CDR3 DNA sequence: TGTGCCAGTAGTAAACAGGGGGTGGGCTACAATGAGCAGTTCTTC.

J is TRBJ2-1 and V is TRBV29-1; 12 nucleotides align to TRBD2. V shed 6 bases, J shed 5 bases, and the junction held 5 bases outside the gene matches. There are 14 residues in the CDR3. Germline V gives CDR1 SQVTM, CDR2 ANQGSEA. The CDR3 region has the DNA TGCAGCGTGGGTGGACTAGCGGGAAACAATGAGCAGTTCTTC. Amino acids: CSVGGLAGNNEQFF.

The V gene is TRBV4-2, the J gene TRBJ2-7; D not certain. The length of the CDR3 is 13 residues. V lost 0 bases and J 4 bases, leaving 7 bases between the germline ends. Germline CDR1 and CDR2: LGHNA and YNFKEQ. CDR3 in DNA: TGTGCCAGCAGCCAAGAAAACTGGTACGAGCAGTACTTC. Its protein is CASSQENWYEQYF.

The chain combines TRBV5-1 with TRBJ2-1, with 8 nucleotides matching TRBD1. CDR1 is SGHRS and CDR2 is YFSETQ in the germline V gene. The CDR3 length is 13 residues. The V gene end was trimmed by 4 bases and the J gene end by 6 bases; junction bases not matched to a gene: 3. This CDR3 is CASSLGQGNEQFF. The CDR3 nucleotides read TGCGCCAGCAGCCTAGGACAGGGCAATGAGCAGTTCTTC.

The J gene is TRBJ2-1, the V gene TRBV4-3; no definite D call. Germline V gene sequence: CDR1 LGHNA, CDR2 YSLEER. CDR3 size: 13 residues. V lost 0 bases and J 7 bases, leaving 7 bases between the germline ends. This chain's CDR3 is CASSQERSNEQFF. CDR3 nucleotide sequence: TGCGCCAGCAGCCAAGAGAGGTCGAATGAGCAGTTCTTC.